One sample yielded the 28 T cell receptor beta chains listed below, sequenced in a study of cytomegalovirus exposure and HLA in healthy donors. The PCR employed 60 Vbeta primers together with 13 Jbeta primers. The assay was immunoSEQ multiplex PCR, and TCRdb's table has in-frame clones only and misses some. The sample carries over 200,000 clones, roughly 70% recorded once. Sequencing used PBMCs. These receptors originate from a man aged 35-49 years in good health and CMV-seropositive.

The CDR3 sequence: CASSLRGGSGTGELFF. The CDR3 bases are TGTGCCAGCAGTTTACGCGGGGGCTCGGGCACCGGGGAGCTGTTTTTT. This sequence joins TRBV27 and TRBJ2-2; a possible D gene is TRBD2 (7 bases). Germline CDR1 is MNHEY and CDR2 is SMNVEV (reference sequence). The CDR3 sequence is 16 residues long. V was shortened by 2 bases and J by 4 bases, with 14 bases between the two germline ends.

The chain couples TRBV7-2 to TRBJ2-5, with 10 bases matching TRBD2. Germline CDR1 SGHTA, CDR2 FQGNSA. Trimming at V came to 5 bases and at J to 5 bases, leaving 8 bases not matched to a gene. The CDR3 runs 15 residues. The CDR3 loop is CASSLVASGGETQYF. DNA for the CDR3: TGTGCCAGCAGCCTAGTAGCTAGCGGGGGTGAGACCCAGTACTTC.

This clone was counted only a few times. The rearrangement links TRBV27 to TRBJ1-3; unclear D gene. The CDR3 sequence is 16 residues long. Trimming removed 5 bases from V and 0 bases from J, with 14 bases in between. Germline CDR1 reads MNHEY; CDR2 reads SMNVEV (reference sequence). CDR3 nucleotide sequence: TGTGCCAGCAGTCCGTTATTGGGAGCCTCTGGAAACACCATATATTTT. Translation: CASSPLLGASGNTIYF.

V gene TRBV19 combines with J gene TRBJ1-2, with unresolved D. Per germline, CDR1 LNHDA and CDR2 SQIVND (reference sequence). The CDR3 length is 14 residues. The V and J ends lost 7 bases and 4 bases respectively, with 16 bases between them. The CDR3 DNA is TGTGCCAGTAACCCCGCGGCGGGGAGCTATGGCTACACCTTC. Translated, it gives CASNPAAGSYGYTF.

V and J are TRBV6-5 and TRBJ2-5; a weak D match, TRBD1 (6 bases). V was clipped by 4 bases and J by 5 bases, with 14 bases between them. The CDR3 contains 14 residues. The germline V gene encodes CDR1 MNHEY and CDR2 SVGAGI. CDR3 loop: CASSWAQGSETQYF. CDR3 DNA: TGTGCCAGCAGTTGGGCCCAGGGGTCTGAGACCCAGTACTTC.

This clone occurred a few times. The CDR3 region is CASRSAGANVLTF. In DNA form, the CDR3 reads TGTGCCAGTAGGAGTGCTGGGGCCAACGTCCTGACTTTC. The genes are TRBV19 and TRBJ2-6; D ambiguous. The CDR3 consists of 13 residues. In germline, CDR1 is LNHDA, CDR2 SQIVND (reference sequence). The germline V and J ends were trimmed by 6 bases and 2 bases, with 5 bases remaining between them.

This clone occurred a few times. The chain combines TRBV18 with TRBJ1-2; 9 bases match TRBD1. Trimming took 4 bases from V and 3 from J; bases not matched to a gene: 0. The CDR3 length is 13 residues. CDR1 and CDR2 from the germline V gene are KGHSH and LQKENI. The DNA of the CDR3 is TGTGCCAGCTCACGACAGGGGGACTATGGCTACACCTTC. Encoded protein: CASSRQGDYGYTF.

The V gene is TRBV4-1, the J gene TRBJ2-1; 10 bases agree with TRBD1. CDR1 MGHRA and CDR2 YSYEKL come from the germline V gene. The CDR3 is 18 residues long. V was pared by 3 bases and J by 9 bases, with 17 bases of the junction left unmatched. This chain's CDR3 is CASSHHPPDRGRPIEQFF. CDR3 coding DNA: TGCGCCAGCAGCCATCACCCGCCTGACAGGGGGCGTCCCATTGAGCAGTTCTTC.

This clone is a singleton in its sample. The chain recombines TRBV28 with TRBJ2-7; 9 nucleotides match TRBD2. The length of the CDR3 is 16 residues. V shed 2 bases and J 2 bases; nucleotides not matched to a gene: 7. Germline assignment: CDR1 MDHEN and CDR2 SYDVKM. CDR3 DNA sequence: TGTGCCAGCAGTTTAGGCCTAGCGGGGCCACCCTACGAGCAGTACTTC. Amino acids: CASSLGLAGPPYEQYF.

The chain has TRBV29-1 and TRBJ1-2; D perhaps matches TRBD1 (5 bases). Trimming stripped 7 bases from V and 1 base from J, with 10 bases between. The CDR3 runs 12 residues. Germline CDR1 is SQVTM and CDR2 is ANQGSEA. This chain's CDR3 is CSAGAHNYGYTF. Here the CDR3 DNA reads TGCAGCGCTGGGGCTCATAACTATGGCTACACCTTC.

V gene TRBV7-9 combines with J gene TRBJ2-3, with D possibly TRBD1 on 5 matching bases. Germline CDR1 is SEHNR and CDR2 is FQNEAQ (reference sequence). V lost 1 base to trimming and J lost 2 bases, with 10 bases between them. This CDR3 comprises 15 residues. Here the CDR3 reads CASSLGQGVTDTQYF. The CDR3 coding sequence is TGTGCCAGCAGCTTAGGGCAGGGCGTCACAGATACGCAGTATTTT.

The chain joins TRBV5-8 to TRBJ2-2, with D possibly matching TRBD1 (6 bases). Germline CDR1 SGHTS, CDR2 YDEGEE. V lost 1 base and J 6 bases, leaving 7 bases between the germline ends. The CDR3 loop spans 13 amino acids. This CDR3 is CASSLRQAGELFF. DNA for the CDR3: TGTGCCAGCAGCTTGCGACAGGCCGGGGAGCTGTTTTTT.

V usage is TRBV18 and J usage is TRBJ1-6; TRBD1 is a possible D gene (6 bases). Trimming cost V 3 bases and J 1 base, with 16 bases left between them. The CDR3 is made up of 18 amino acids. Germline CDR1 is KGHSH and CDR2 is LQKENI. The CDR3 sequence: CASSPNFPGQSYNSPLHF. CDR3 bases: TGTGCCAGCTCACCCAACTTTCCTGGACAGTCCTATAATTCACCCCTCCACTTT.

The chain couples TRBV6-5 to TRBJ2-1, with 11 nucleotides matching TRBD2. The CDR3 has 15 residues. Germline-derived CDR1 and CDR2 are MNHEY and SVGAGI. J gave up 15 bases and V 4 bases, and 14 bases lay outside the gene matches. The CDR3 nucleotides are TGTGCCAGCAGTTCAACCGCCGGGACTAGCGGCGGGTCGTTCTTC. Translating gives CASSSTAGTSGGSFF.

This clone turned up a few times. The chain carries TRBV27 and TRBJ2-3, with TRBD2 matching 9 bases. J gave up 3 bases and V 8 bases, and 3 bases lay outside the gene matches. CDR1 and CDR2 from the germline V gene are MNHEY and SMNVEV (reference sequence). This CDR3 region has 13 residues. The CDR3 sequence: CASSSGDTDTQYF. The DNA of the CDR3 is TGTGCCAGCTCTAGCGGGGATACAGATACGCAGTATTTT.

A single count supports this clone. J is TRBJ2-7 and V is TRBV6-5, with a weak D call TRBD2 (5 bases). Germline assignment: CDR1 MNHEY and CDR2 SVGAGI. V was pared by 6 bases and J by 2 bases, with 17 bases between. The CDR3 length is 15 residues. CDR3 protein: CASRRTEVLPYEQYF. The CDR3 DNA reads as TGTGCCAGCAGGCGAACGGAGGTTCTTCCCTACGAGCAGTACTTC.

This clone was detected only once. V is TRBV18 and J is TRBJ1-1, with D perhaps matching TRBD1 (6 bases). Germline V gene data show CDR1 as KGHSH and CDR2 as LQKENI. The CDR3 is 13 residues long. The germline V and J ends were trimmed by 6 bases and 2 bases, with 10 bases remaining between them. DNA of the CDR3: TGTGCCAGCTCTCTGGACAGAAACACTGAAGCTTTCTTT. This encodes CASSLDRNTEAFF.

This clone was detected a few times. The chain uses TRBV2 and TRBJ1-1, with 10 bases aligning to TRBD1. Trimming cost V 7 bases and J 4 bases; bases outside gene matches: 15. This CDR3 region has 17 residues. CDR1 is SNHLY and CDR2 is FYNNEI in the germline V gene. CDR3 in DNA: TGTGCCAGCAACCCGGGACAGGGGACTCGCGGAAGCACTGAAGCTTTCTTT. Translating gives CASNPGQGTRGSTEAFF.

This chain joins TRBV6-5 and TRBJ2-5, with TRBD1 identical over 10 bases. The CDR3 extends over 15 amino acids. Germline V lookup: CDR1 MNHEY, CDR2 SVGAGI. The V segment lost 7 bases and the J segment 5 bases; nucleotides outside the gene matches: 10. The CDR3 nucleotides are TGTGCCAGCATTAAGACAGGGGGCGCGGTGGAGACCCAGTACTTC. It yields the protein CASIKTGGAVETQYF.

As DNA, the CDR3 is TGTGCCAGCAGTGATAGGCTAGAGGGAGCGGAGAGGCAGTACTTC. Its translation is CASSDRLEGAERQYF. The chain carries TRBV6-1 and TRBJ2-7, with D perhaps TRBD2 (5 bases). CDR1 MNHNS and CDR2 SASEGT come from the germline V gene. Trimming cost V 3 bases and J 9 bases, with 21 bases left between them. The CDR3 sequence is 15 residues long.

The J gene is TRBJ1-2, the V gene TRBV15, with D tentatively TRBD1 (5 bases). V was shortened by 5 bases and J by 6 bases, with 16 bases between the two germline ends. CDR1 and CDR2 (germline): LNHNV, YYDKDF (reference sequence). There are 14 residues in the CDR3. The CDR3 nucleotides are TGTGCCACCAGCTCCCGTTTAACAGGAGATGGCTACACCTTC. This encodes CATSSRLTGDGYTF.

The V gene is TRBV10-3, the J gene TRBJ2-7; tentatively, D is TRBD2 (5 bases). Trimming took 10 bases from V and 2 from J, leaving 21 bases between them. Germline values: CDR1 ENHRY, CDR2 SYGVKD. The CDR3 covers 15 residues. The CDR3 region is CATEPGWAGPYEQYF. The CDR3 coding sequence is TGTGCCACCGAACCGGGGTGGGCAGGACCCTACGAGCAGTACTTC.

This clone was observed a single time. The chain carries TRBV11-2 and TRBJ2-1; D might be TRBD1 (5 bases). V was clipped by 6 bases and J by 0 bases, with 21 bases between them. Germline assignment: CDR1 SGHAT and CDR2 FQNNGV. This CDR3 has 18 amino acids. The CDR3 protein is CASSAGYLLTGSYNEQFF. The CDR3 DNA is TGTGCCAGCAGTGCAGGGTACCTCTTAACCGGCTCCTACAATGAGCAGTTCTTC. Using reference TRBV11-2 and TRBJ2-1 for the parts outside the CDR3, the full variable domain is EAGVAQSPRYKIIEKRQSVAFWCNPISGHATLYWYQQILGQGPKLLIQFQNNGVVDDSQLPKDRFSAERLKGVDSTLKIQPAKLEDSAVYLCASSAGYLLTGSYNEQFFGPGTRLTVL.

Here the CDR3 DNA reads TGTGCCAGCAGCTTAGGGGTGGAGGGAAGGCAGTACTTC. Protein: CASSLGVEGRQYF. The J gene is TRBJ2-7, the V gene TRBV7-2; maybe TRBD2 (6 bases). Trimming cost V 1 base and J 9 bases, with 13 bases left between them. Germline V gene data show CDR1 as SGHTA and CDR2 as FQGNSA. This CDR3 comprises 13 residues.

The chain has TRBV6-1 and TRBJ2-1; 12 bases are shared with TRBD1. CDR3 size: 16 residues. V trimming: 3 bases; J trimming: 7 bases; junction bases outside the gene matches: 7. CDR1 is MNHNS and CDR2 is SASEGT in the germline V gene. CDR3 bases: TGTGCCAGCAGTGATACCGGGACAGGGGGCTGGAATGAGCAGTTCTTC. Its protein product is CASSDTGTGGWNEQFF.

The genes are TRBV28 and TRBJ1-2; the D is unclear. Germline CDR1 is MDHEN and CDR2 is SYDVKM. The CDR3 has 16 amino acids. The V and J ends lost 9 bases and 4 bases respectively, with 24 bases between them. Here the CDR3 DNA reads TGTGCCAGTTCTCCGGGAGAAACAGCCCCGCTCTATGGCTACACCTTC. It yields the protein CASSPGETAPLYGYTF.

J is TRBJ1-1 and V is TRBV5-6; 9 bases agree with TRBD1. This CDR3 comprises 15 residues. The J segment lost 6 bases and the V segment lost 5 bases, leaving 11 bases of the junction unmatched. Germline values: CDR1 SGHDT, CDR2 YYEEEE. The CDR3 here is CASSLYPGQGSEAFF. The CDR3 nucleotides read TGTGCCAGCAGTTTATACCCGGGACAGGGCTCTGAAGCTTTCTTT.

The rearrangement joins TRBV9 to TRBJ2-5, with 7 bases aligning to TRBD2. The J call may be mistaken, given a closer DNA end match to TRBJ2-7. Germline V CDR1 and CDR2: SGDLS, YYNGEE. This CDR3 region has 14 residues. CDR3 residues: CASSVGEGIYEQYF. DNA for the CDR3: TGTGCCAGCAGCGTAGGGGAGGGGATCTACGAGCAGTACTTC.